This TCR beta chain was observed in a study of blood T cell repertoires in COVID-19. Study information: COVID-19 samples from acute and convalescent phases originated in the United States, Italy and Spain. In each case, the material was cDNA or gDNA derived from T cells, B-cell-depleted T cells, or PBMCs.

Looked up from germline, CDR1 is MNHEY and CDR2 is SVGEGT. The CDR3 covers 19 residues. V was cut by 0 bases and J by 5 bases, with 25 bases left in between. Data came from immunoSEQ multiplex PCR; TCRdb stores just in-frame clones and leaves some out. The sample includes 120,000 to 150,000 clones, about 83% of them seen just once. Participant ages covered roughly 18 to 89 years across around 25 US areas. Categorization into cohorts depended on clinical history that participants reported. Sequencing was carried out using PBMCs or T cells enriched from blood (not recorded which). The rearrangement links TRBV6-2 or TRBV6-3 to TRBJ1-1, with a weak D call TRBD1 (6 bases). This receptor was taken from a woman aged 45-65 years who had been exposed to COVID-19. For the CDR3, the DNA is TGTGCCAGCAGTTACTCGTTTTACAGGGAATCCCTATGGAGGACTGAAGCTTTCTTT. This encodes CASSYSFYRESLWRTEAFF.